The source of this T cell receptor (beta chain) is a study of blood T cells in healthy people across ages. A J-beta primer mix and a sample-barcoded 5' primer were used in a second PCR of roughly 6 to 11 cycles. Via MiXCR, TCRdb re-called the 5' RACE reads, giving one row per CDR3 protein. The sample consists of nearly 1 million distinct CDR3 sequences, roughly half of them appearing once. CDR1 and CDR2 (germline): MNHEY, SVGEGT. The V gene lost 6 bases and the J gene lost 0 bases, with 24 bases spanning the gap. This CDR3 spans 18 amino acids. Sequences were obtained from blood. The origin of this receptor is a woman aged 60-70 years in good health. The rearrangement uses TRBV6-2 or TRBV6-3 and TRBJ2-7, with D possibly matching TRBD2 (5 bases). The CDR3: CASRQNPTWTVFSYEQYF. CDR3 nucleotides: TGTGCCAGCAGACAGAACCCGACCTGGACTGTATTCTCCTACGAGCAGTACTTC.